The clone carrying this T cell receptor (beta chain) was seen just once. This specimen comes from a study of blood T cell repertoires in COVID-19. Looking at the study overall: There were acute and convalescent COVID-19 samples, and they came from the United States, Italy and Spain. The analysed material was cDNA or gDNA that came from T cells, B-cell-depleted T cells, or PBMCs.

Here immunoSEQ multiplex PCR was the method, and the copy in TCRdb shows in-frame clones only, minus some. The repertoire holds 150,000 to 200,000 clones, with approximately 83% as singletons. Trimming took 5 bases from V and 0 from J; bases not matched to a gene: 8. Germline V gene sequence: CDR1 SGHTA, CDR2 FQGNSA. The CDR3 covers 18 residues. The sample was peripheral blood. This chain links TRBV7-2 with TRBJ2-2, with 11 nucleotides matching TRBD1. The source of this sequence is a human donor with acute or convalescent COVID-19. The donor label of this sample is uncertain. CDR3 bases: TGTGCCAGCAGCCACCTGGACAGGGGGCCCCCGAACACCGGGGAGCTGTTTTTT. Encoded protein: CASSHLDRGPPNTGELFF.